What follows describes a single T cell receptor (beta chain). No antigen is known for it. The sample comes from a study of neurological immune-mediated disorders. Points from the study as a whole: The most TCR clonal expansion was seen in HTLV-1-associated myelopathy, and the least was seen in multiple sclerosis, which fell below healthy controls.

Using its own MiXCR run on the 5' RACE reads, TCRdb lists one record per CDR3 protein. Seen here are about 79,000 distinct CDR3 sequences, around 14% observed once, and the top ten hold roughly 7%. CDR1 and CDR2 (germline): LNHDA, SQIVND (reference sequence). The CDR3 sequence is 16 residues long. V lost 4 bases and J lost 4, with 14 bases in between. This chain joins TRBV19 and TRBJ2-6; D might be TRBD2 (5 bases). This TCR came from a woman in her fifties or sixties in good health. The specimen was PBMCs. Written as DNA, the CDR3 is TGTGCCAGTAGTACTCCAAGCGGTAAAGGGGCCAACGTCCTGACTTTC. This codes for CASSTPSGKGANVLTF.